This T cell receptor beta chain was obtained from a study of blood T cells in healthy people across ages. Trimming took 3 bases from V and 4 from J; bases not matched to a gene: 9. The CDR3 length is 15 residues. Germline CDR1 is DFQATT and CDR2 is SNEGSKA (reference sequence). This clonotype was counted a few times. Its target is unknown. Through a sample-barcoded 5' primer and a J-beta primer mix, a second PCR was run for roughly 7 to 12 cycles. MiXCR, run by TCRdb on the 5' RACE reads, gives a single entry per CDR3 protein. The data show fewer than 900,000 distinct CDR3 sequences, with about 42% seen just once and 20% to 25% held by the top ten. Whole-study results and caveats: A strong correlation between TCR beta diversity and naive T cell percentage was seen. In older individuals, TCR beta diversity per million T cells was lower, falling roughly linearly with age.

The TCR was taken from a woman aged 60-75 years in good health. Material: blood. The V call is TRBV20-1, the J call TRBJ2-3; 8 positions match TRBD2. This chain's CDR3 is CSASHGRGASDTQYF. The CDR3 nucleotides are TGCAGTGCTAGCCACGGGCGGGGGGCGTCAGATACGCAGTATTTT.